The clone carrying this T cell receptor beta chain was detected only a few times. Germline CDR1 reads MNHEY; CDR2 reads SVGAGI. The CDR3 loop spans 14 amino acids. V was clipped by 4 bases and J by 6 bases, with 13 bases between them. This entry belongs to a study of blood T cell repertoires in COVID-19. Across the whole study: The United States, Italy and Spain were the sources of the acute and convalescent COVID-19 samples.

Produced via immunoSEQ multiplex PCR; TCRdb's table is partial and in-frame only. The sample has approximately 390,000 clones; around 87% are singletons. Sequenced sample: peripheral blood. This sequence was found in a woman aged 55-69 years with COVID-19, enrolled during active disease. The chain carries TRBV6-5 and TRBJ1-5, with no clear D. DNA for the CDR3: TGTGCCAGCAGTTCGTTGGGCGGAGGTCAGCCCCAGCATTTT. Translation gives CASSSLGGGQPQHF.